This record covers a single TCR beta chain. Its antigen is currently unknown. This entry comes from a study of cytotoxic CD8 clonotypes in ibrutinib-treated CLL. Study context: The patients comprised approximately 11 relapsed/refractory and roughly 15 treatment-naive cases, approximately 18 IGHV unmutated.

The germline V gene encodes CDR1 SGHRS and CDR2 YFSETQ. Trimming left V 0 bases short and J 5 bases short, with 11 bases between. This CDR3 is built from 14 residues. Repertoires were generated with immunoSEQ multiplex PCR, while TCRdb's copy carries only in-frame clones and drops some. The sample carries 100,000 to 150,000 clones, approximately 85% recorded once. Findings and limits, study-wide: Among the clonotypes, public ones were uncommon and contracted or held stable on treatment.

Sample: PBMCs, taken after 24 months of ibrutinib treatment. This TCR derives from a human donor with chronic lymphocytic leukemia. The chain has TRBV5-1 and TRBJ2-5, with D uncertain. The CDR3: CASSLDGEPETQYF. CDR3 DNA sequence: TGCGCCAGCAGCTTGGACGGAGAACCGGAGACCCAGTACTTC.